This is a list of T cell receptor beta chains from one sample in a study of T cell repertoires in cytomegalovirus infection. TCRdb fed the reads into MiXCR, producing one record per CDR3 protein. The data contain 350,000 to 400,000 distinct CDR3 sequences, roughly 36% of them singletons. No antigen has been identified for these receptors. This material consisted of cultured PBMCs, taken from culture after CMV antigen stimulation. The source of these receptors is a human donor in good health (CMV status not recorded). Some clones in this sample may be carry-over from other donors' samples. CDR3s leave out the opening cysteine and the closing phenylalanine or tryptophan. For some rows the clone size is stated as once, few or many, or as a class when expanded; others skip it.

v_call	j_call	clone_size	cdr3_aa
TRBV19	TRBJ2-1	many	ASSDRRLAGGYNEQF
TRBV7-8	TRBJ2-1	few	ASSLAGHHTYNEQF
TRBV25-1	TRBJ1-2	-	ASSGTVFGYT
TRBV27	TRBJ2-1	-	ASSPLVDPTYNEQF
TRBV7-2	TRBJ2-5	-	ASSTGVLQETQY
TRBV19	TRBJ1-5	few	ASSTTGNSNQPQH
TRBV4-2	TRBJ2-3	-	ASSQELAIGSDTQY
TRBV12-3/TRBV12-4	TRBJ2-1	-	ASRRVASSYNEQF
TRBV15	TRBJ1-1	-	ATSREQFNTEAF
TRBV18	TRBJ2-5	-	ASSPNSGLLQETQY
TRBV7-2	TRBJ1-2	many	ASSPHDGGRTGYT
TRBV11-2	TRBJ2-1	-	ASSPRGVPNEQF
TRBV10-3	TRBJ2-1	many	AIRKGGGSSYNEQF
TRBV6-5	TRBJ1-5	-	ASSHRGPTDYSNQPQH
TRBV2	TRBJ2-4	once	ATRGGILAKNIQY
TRBV18	TRBJ1-6	-	ASSLDRVRSPLH
TRBV29-1	TRBJ2-3	-	SVAGAARSSTDTQY
TRBV7-2	TRBJ1-6	many	ASSLGQISSPLH
TRBV19	TRBJ1-4	few	ASAGGGKLF
TRBV7-8	TRBJ1-2	few	ASSLARTLRHYGYT
TRBV7-2	TRBJ2-1	many	ASSYESGRVNEQF
TRBV7-2	TRBJ2-2	-	ASSLGGLAGVFVGELF
TRBV20-1	TRBJ2-1	-	SARKREALLGNEQF
TRBV7-2	TRBJ2-3	many	ASSLLGSTTDTQY
TRBV6-2/TRBV6-3	TRBJ2-1	-	ASNSGGNYNEQF
TRBV7-2	TRBJ2-7	-	ASSLGLVRSEQY
TRBV7-6	TRBJ2-3	many	ASSLVHTDTQY
TRBV7-2	TRBJ2-3	many	ASSLGAVITDTQY
TRBV12-3/TRBV12-4	TRBJ2-1	few	ASMEAPYNEQF
TRBV12-3/TRBV12-4	TRBJ2-1	-	ASSPWVNEQF
TRBV7-9	TRBJ2-3	few	ASSRVAGSSTDTQY
TRBV7-6	TRBJ1-2	few	ASSALGGGYGYT
TRBV27	TRBJ1-1	-	ASSPLDLGAEAF
TRBV27	TRBJ2-1	many	ATSRVGTSGTRGLEQF
TRBV5-6	TRBJ1-1	-	ASSSWGGMNTEAF
TRBV7-2	TRBJ2-7	-	ASSLAWLETYEQY
TRBV6-6	TRBJ1-1	-	ASSYSRGMNTEAF
TRBV7-2	TRBJ1-6	-	ASSSLWNSPLH
TRBV19	TRBJ2-5	-	ASRDSRETQY
TRBV7-8	TRBJ1-5	-	ASSRLQGINQPQH
TRBV20-1	TRBJ2-3	-	SSSPGTSGRNTQY
TRBV7-9	TRBJ2-5	few	ASSETGGGETQY
TRBV6-2/TRBV6-3	TRBJ2-2	-	ASSFGRYHTGELF
TRBV29-1	TRBJ2-3	-	SVTTLGRTGSTDTQY
TRBV30	TRBJ2-1	-	AWKGQNNYNEQF
TRBV29-1	TRBJ1-5	once	SVEDLRARGQPQH
TRBV24-1	TRBJ1-1	few	ATSGTGVTEAF
TRBV7-3	TRBJ1-1	few	ASSSGGLSEAF
TRBV7-9	TRBJ2-3	few	ASSSADRATDTQY
TRBV7-2	TRBJ1-2	many	ASSVGQGAKGYT
TRBV7-8	TRBJ1-2	-	ASSLKGAYGYT
TRBV7-2	TRBJ2-5	-	ASSRSGTETQY
TRBV7-4	TRBJ2-1	-	ASSLNNAGLISYNEQF
TRBV4-3	TRBJ1-2	-	ASSQAIGGTYGYT
TRBV19	TRBJ1-1	few	ASSNGANTEAF
TRBV19	TRBJ1-2	-	ASRSTGTSYGYT
TRBV28	TRBJ1-5	few	ASRRSGAGQPQH